This T cell receptor (beta chain) emerged from a study of cytomegalovirus exposure and HLA in healthy donors. For this clone: Its target is unknown.

Produced via immunoSEQ multiplex PCR; TCRdb's table is partial and in-frame only. This sample carries over 150,000 clones, less than 95% of them seen once, and the ten largest clones take 3% to 3.5%. CDR3 length: 15 residues. Germline V gives CDR1 MNHEY, CDR2 SMNVEV (reference sequence). After removal of 6 bases from V and 4 bases from J, the junction contained 4 bases not matched to a gene. The donors were members of the validation cohort, which comprised 120 subjects and was separate from the first cohort of about 700 subjects. Notes on the study in general: As was reported, the classifier diagnosed cytomegalovirus status with high specificity and sensitivity.

This TCR came from a woman in her late teens or twenties in good health and CMV-seropositive. The chain carries TRBV27 and TRBJ2-2, with 11 bases lining up with TRBD2. Specimen: PBMCs. The CDR3 loop is CASSASGGTTGELFF. CDR3 DNA: TGTGCCAGCAGCGCTAGCGGGGGGACCACCGGGGAGCTGTTTTTT.